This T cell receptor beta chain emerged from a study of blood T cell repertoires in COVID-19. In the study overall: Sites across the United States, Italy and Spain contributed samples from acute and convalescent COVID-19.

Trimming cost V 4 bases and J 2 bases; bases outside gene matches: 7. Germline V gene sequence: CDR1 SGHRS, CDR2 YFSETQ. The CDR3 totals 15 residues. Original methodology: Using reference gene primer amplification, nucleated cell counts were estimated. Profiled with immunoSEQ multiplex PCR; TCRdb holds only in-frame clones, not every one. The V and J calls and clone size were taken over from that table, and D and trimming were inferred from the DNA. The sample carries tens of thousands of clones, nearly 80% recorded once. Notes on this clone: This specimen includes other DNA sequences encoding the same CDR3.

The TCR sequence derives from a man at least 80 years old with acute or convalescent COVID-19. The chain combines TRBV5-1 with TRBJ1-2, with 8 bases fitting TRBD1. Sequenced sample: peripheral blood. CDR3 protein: CASSPRTGLNYGYTF. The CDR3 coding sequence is TGCGCCAGCAGCCCTCGGACAGGGCTGAACTATGGCTACACCTTC.